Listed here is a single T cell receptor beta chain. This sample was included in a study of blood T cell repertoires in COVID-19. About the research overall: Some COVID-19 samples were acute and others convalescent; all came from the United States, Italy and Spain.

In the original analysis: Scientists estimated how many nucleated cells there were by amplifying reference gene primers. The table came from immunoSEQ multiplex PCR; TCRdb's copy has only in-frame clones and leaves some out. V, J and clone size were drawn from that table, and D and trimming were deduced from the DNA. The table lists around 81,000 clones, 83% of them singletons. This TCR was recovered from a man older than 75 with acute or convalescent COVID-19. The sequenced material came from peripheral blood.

The CDR3 region is CASSIVGLDRGGEKLFF. In DNA form, the CDR3 reads TGTGCCAGTAGTATAGTGGGGCTCGACAGGGGCGGCGAAAAACTGTTTTTT. The genes are TRBV19 and TRBJ1-4, with 8 bases lining up with TRBD1. The germline gives CDR1 LNHDA, CDR2 SQIVND (reference sequence). The CDR3 totals 17 residues. Trimming at V came to 1 base and at J to 8 bases, leaving 12 bases not matched to a gene.